This T cell receptor beta chain was sequenced for a study of low-dose radiotherapy and immunotherapy resistance in tumors. In the study overall: Each patient was administered nivolumab intravenously at 240 mg, which was a flat dose, every two weeks, along with intravenous ipilimumab at 1 mg/kg every six weeks.

Time point meaning: after trial treatment. The treatment was: LDRT plus nivolumab, ipilimumab, low-dose cyclophosphamide and aspirin (RACIN trial). Donors received a regimen that comprised nivolumab, ipilimumab, aspirin, low-dose cyclophosphamide and low-dose radiotherapy. Priming of first-strand cDNA relied on TRAV- and TRBV-specific primers (covering alpha and beta chains). It was with a constant-region primer and a V-primer adapter that TCRs were amplified over roughly 19 PCR cycles. In vitro transcription served to amplify the mRNA that had been isolated. TCRdb re-analysed the reads in MiXCR, keeping a single row per CDR3 protein. The top ten clones hold approximately 4% of a sample with 100,000 or so distinct CDR3 sequences, about a fifth of them seen once. Many counts were recorded for this clonotype. Germline CDR1 reads DFQATT; CDR2 reads SNEGSKA (reference sequence). The CDR3 covers 13 residues. The ends were cut back, 6 bases at V and 0 bases at J, with 6 bases in the middle.

The rearrangement uses TRBV20-1 and TRBJ2-6; D call uncertain. The source of this sequence is a male donor with prostate cancer. Specimen: PBMCs, collected after low-dose radiotherapy plus immunotherapy. The CDR3: CSAIPSGANVLTF. The CDR3 bases are TGCAGTGCCATACCCTCTGGGGCCAACGTCCTGACTTTC.